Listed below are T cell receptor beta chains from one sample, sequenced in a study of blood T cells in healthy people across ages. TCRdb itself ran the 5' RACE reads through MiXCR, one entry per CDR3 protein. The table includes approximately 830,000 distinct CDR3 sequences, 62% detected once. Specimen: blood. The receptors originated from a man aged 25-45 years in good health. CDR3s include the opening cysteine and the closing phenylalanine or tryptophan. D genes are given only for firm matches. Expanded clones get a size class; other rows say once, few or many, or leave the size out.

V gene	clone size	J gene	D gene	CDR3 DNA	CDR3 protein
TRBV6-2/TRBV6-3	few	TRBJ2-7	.	TGTGCCACCGCCTTAGGGGGTTCCTACGAGCAGTACTTC	CATALGGSYEQYF
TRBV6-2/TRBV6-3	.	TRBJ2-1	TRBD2	TGTGCCAGCTTAGCGGGGGCCGGATACAATGAGCAGTTCTTC	CASLAGAGYNEQFF
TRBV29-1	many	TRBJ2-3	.	TGCAGCGTTGGATGGATCCCAGTAGATACGCAGTATTTT	CSVGWIPVDTQYF
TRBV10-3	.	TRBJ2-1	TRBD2	TGTGCCATCAGTGAGTCTCGGAGCGGGGGGGACAATGAGCAGTTCTTC	CAISESRSGGDNEQFF
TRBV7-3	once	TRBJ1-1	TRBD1	TGTGCCAGCAGCCAACAGGGGTTGGCTGAAGCTTTCTTT	CASSQQGLAEAFF
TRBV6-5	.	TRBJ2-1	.	TGTGCCAGCAGTTACTCGATCGCCGGCGTGGGGCGGAAGTTCTTC	CASSYSIAGVGRKFF
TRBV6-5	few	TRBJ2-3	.	TGTGCCAGCAGTTATATTAGCGTGGGGAGCACAGATACGCAGTATTTT	CASSYISVGSTDTQYF
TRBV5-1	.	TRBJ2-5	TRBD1	TGCGCCAGCAGCCCAGGACAGGGGTTTTCCAATGAGCAGTACTTC	CASSPGQGFSNEQYF
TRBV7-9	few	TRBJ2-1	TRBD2	TGTGCCAGCAGCTACCCGGGGGGTAATGAGCAGTTCTTC	CASSYPGGNEQFF
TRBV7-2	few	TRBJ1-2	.	TGTGCCAGCAGCCAGGAAGTTAGGGTCTATGGCTACACCTTC	CASSQEVRVYGYTF
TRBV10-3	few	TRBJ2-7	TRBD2	TGTGCCATCAGTGATCAGGTTTCTCATAGCGGGGACGAGCAGTACTTC	CAISDQVSHSGDEQYF
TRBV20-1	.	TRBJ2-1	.	TGCAGTACTAGAGATCGGGGCAATGAGCAGTTCTTC	CSTRDRGNEQFF
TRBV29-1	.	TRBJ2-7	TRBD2	TGCAGCGTTGAAGGTGGGACTAGCGGGGGTGACGAGCAGTACTTC	CSVEGGTSGGDEQYF
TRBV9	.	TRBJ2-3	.	TGTGCCAGCAGCGTAGCCGACGGCCTCACAGATACGCAGTATTTT	CASSVADGLTDTQYF
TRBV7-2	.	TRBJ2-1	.	TGTGCCAGCAGCCCCGCACTACTGGACAATGAGCAGTTCTTC	CASSPALLDNEQFF
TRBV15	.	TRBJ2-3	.	TGTGCCACCAGCATTAGCGGAGGCACAGATACGCAGTATTTT	CATSISGGTDTQYF
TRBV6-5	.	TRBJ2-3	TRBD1	TGTGCCAGCAGTTACCTACAGGGGACGGATACGCAGTATTTT	CASSYLQGTDTQYF